The 27 T cell receptor beta chains below come from one sample, sequenced in a study of CD8 T cells in ankylosing spondylitis. TCRdb analysed the 5' RACE reads with MiXCR anew, one entry per CDR3 protein. The data hold 200,000 to 250,000 distinct CDR3 sequences, with around 10% observed a single time. Specimen: blood, either unsorted or a sorted T cell fraction (not recorded which). All receptors come from a male donor with ankylosing spondylitis or in good health (not recorded which).

The V gene is TRBV3-1, the J gene TRBJ1-2; no firm D call. Germline V gives CDR1 LGHDT, CDR2 YNNKEL (reference sequence). The CDR3 consists of 14 residues. V dropped 2 bases and J dropped 2 bases, with 9 bases sitting between them. This CDR3 is CASSQPHENYGYTF. The CDR3 DNA follows: TGTGCCAGCAGCCAACCTCACGAGAACTATGGCTACACCTTC.

This clonotype was seen many times. The chain joins TRBV6-1 to TRBJ2-3; 8 positions match TRBD2. The CDR3 sequence is 17 residues long. Germline CDR1 MNHNS, CDR2 SASEGT. Unmatched junction bases numbered 15, after V lost 6 bases and J lost 4 bases. The CDR3 DNA sequence: TGTGCCAGCAGCCTCCCCGGGGGGGCAACTTATGCAGATACGCAGTATTTT. As protein: CASSLPGGATYADTQYF.

Worth noting for this clonotype: One end of the junction varies from germline; a read error may be responsible. This sequence joins TRBV3-1 and TRBJ2-5, with D possibly being TRBD2 (7 bases). This CDR3 is 13 amino acids long. Germline V gene data show CDR1 as LGHDT and CDR2 as YNNKEL (reference sequence). The CDR3 nucleotides read TGTGCCAGCAGCCACACCTCCACCGGGGGGCATGACTTC. Amino acids: CASSHTSTGGHDF.

In this sample, this clonotype turned up many times. The chain recombines TRBV12-3 or TRBV12-4 with TRBJ1-4; D is unclear. This CDR3 has 14 residues. The germline V and J ends were trimmed by 2 bases and 7 bases, with 11 bases remaining between them. DNA for the CDR3: TGTGCCAGCAGTTTATTGGATTTGCGTGAAAAACTGTTTTTT. Residues: CASSLLDLREKLFF.

The rearrangement uses TRBV6-1 and TRBJ1-5; tentatively, D is TRBD1 (5 bases). CDR3 length equals 15 residues. Germline V gene sequence: CDR1 MNHNS, CDR2 SASEGT. V gave up 5 bases and J gave up 5 bases, with 16 bases separating them. The CDR3 coding sequence is TGTGCCAGCAGTTGGACAAGGACGTTGTATCAGCCCCAGCATTTT. Translation gives CASSWTRTLYQPQHF.

There are many counts of this clonotype. This rearrangement joins TRBV4-1 to TRBJ1-2, with D tentatively TRBD1 (6 bases). Germline CDR1 reads MGHRA; CDR2 reads YSYEKL. The CDR3 has 14 amino acids. V dropped 3 bases and J dropped 5 bases, with 13 bases sitting between them. The CDR3 here is CASSHLGQTYGYTF. The CDR3 coding sequence is TGCGCCAGCAGCCATCTAGGACAGACGTATGGCTACACCTTC.

This chain joins TRBV2 and TRBJ2-3, with 9 bases aligning to TRBD2. Germline V gene sequence: CDR1 SNHLY, CDR2 FYNNEI. J gave up 1 base and V 9 bases, and 5 bases lay outside the gene matches. This CDR3 comprises 14 residues. The chain's CDR3 is CASSSGSGTDTQYF. CDR3 in DNA: TGTGCCAGTAGTAGCGGGAGTGGCACAGATACGCAGTATTTT.

This clonotype was counted between two and nine times. V gene TRBV6-5 combines with J gene TRBJ2-3, with unresolved D. Trimming stripped 4 bases from V and 3 bases from J, with 11 bases between. CDR3 length: 14 amino acids. Germline CDR1 MNHEY, CDR2 SVGAGI. CDR3 amino acids: CASSSARDTDTQYF. The CDR3, as DNA: TGTGCCAGCAGTTCGGCGAGAGATACAGATACGCAGTATTTT.

The table lists this clonotype with many counts. This chain joins TRBV5-1 and TRBJ2-1, with TRBD2 matching over 10 bases. This CDR3 comprises 15 residues. Losses at the gene ends were 0 bases for V and 6 bases for J; bases not matched to a gene: 3. Germline V CDR1 and CDR2: SGHRS, YFSETQ. The CDR3 loop reads CASSLVAGGGNEQFF. The CDR3 DNA reads TGCGCCAGCAGCTTGGTAGCGGGGGGTGGCAATGAGCAGTTCTTC.

This clonotype has a count of ten or more. The chain employs TRBV5-1 and TRBJ1-4, with D possibly matching TRBD1 (6 bases). In germline, CDR1 is SGHRS, CDR2 YFSETQ. The CDR3 contains 14 residues. Trimming removed 4 bases from V and 3 bases from J, with 10 bases in between. The CDR3: CASSGGAPNEKLFF. The CDR3 nucleotides are TGCGCCAGCAGCGGGGGGGCGCCTAATGAAAAACTGTTTTTT.

V usage is TRBV28 and J usage is TRBJ2-2; TRBD2 might be the D (6 bases). The germline CDR1 and CDR2 sequences are MDHEN and SYDVKM. The CDR3 is made up of 13 amino acids. Between the trimmed V and J ends, which lost 6 bases and 6 bases, there was a span of 11 bases. CDR3 sequence reads: CASSVGTPGELFF. The CDR3 nucleotides are TGTGCCAGCAGCGTAGGGACTCCCGGGGAGCTGTTTTTT. Full variable domain (rest looked up from reference TRBV28 and TRBJ2-2): DVKVTQSSRYLVKRTGEKVFLECVQDMDHENMFWYRQDPGLGLRLIYFSYDVKMKEKGDIPEGYSVSREKKERFSLILESASTNQTSMYLCASSVGTPGELFFGEGSRLTVL.

This sequence joins TRBV7-9 and TRBJ2-1, with D possibly matching TRBD2 (6 bases). The V and J ends lost 1 base and 5 bases respectively, with 15 bases between them. The CDR3 consists of 16 residues. Per the germline V gene, CDR1 is SEHNR and CDR2 is FQNEAQ (reference sequence). The CDR3 sequence is CASSLVGGSLNNEQFF. The CDR3 DNA sequence: TGTGCCAGCAGCTTAGTGGGAGGCAGTCTGAACAATGAGCAGTTCTTC.

This clonotype was seen ten or more times. The chain has TRBV20-1 and TRBJ2-3; D ambiguous. V shed 3 bases and J shed 2 bases, with 18 bases lying between them. Germline V gene lookup returns CDR1 DFQATT and CDR2 SNEGSKA (reference sequence). There are 16 residues in the CDR3. The CDR3 region has the DNA TGCAGTGCTAGGGACGGTAGATATGTATTCACAGATACGCAGTATTTT. As protein: CSARDGRYVFTDTQYF.

This clonotype was seen a few times. The V and J genes are TRBV7-2 and TRBJ1-4; the D is unclear. Germline V CDR1 and CDR2: SGHTA, FQGNSA. This CDR3 region has 15 residues. Trimming took off 1 base at V and 3 bases at J, with 9 bases between the two ends. CDR3: CASSLEGSSNEKLFF. In nucleotides, the CDR3 is TGTGCCAGCAGCTTAGAGGGCAGCTCTAATGAAAAACTGTTTTTT.

At least ten counts were recorded for this clonotype. V is TRBV15 and J is TRBJ2-4, with D uncertain. V was cut by 0 bases and J by 0 bases, with 6 bases left in between. Germline lookup yields CDR1 LNHNV and CDR2 YYDKDF (reference sequence). This CDR3 has 15 amino acids. The CDR3, as DNA: TGTGCCACCAGCAGAGAAGAGTTAGCCAAAAACATTCAGTACTTC. It codes for CATSREELAKNIQYF.

Many counts were recorded for this clonotype. The genes are TRBV12-3 or TRBV12-4 and TRBJ2-3, with 9 bases matching TRBD2. CDR3 size: 16 residues. V lost 5 bases and J lost 0; bases outside the gene matches: 6. CDR3 sequence reads: CASSTLAGPSTDTQYF. Written as DNA, the CDR3 is TGTGCCAGCAGTACCCTAGCGGGACCTAGCACAGATACGCAGTATTTT.

This clonotype was seen repeatedly, ten times or more. The chain recombines TRBV4-1 with TRBJ2-1; 8 nucleotides agree with TRBD2. This CDR3 comprises 16 residues. V trimming: 0 bases; J trimming: 4 bases; junction bases outside the gene matches: 5. CDR1 and CDR2 from the germline V gene are MGHRA and YSYEKL. The CDR3 sequence: CASSQDVGGAYNEQFF. CDR3 nucleotides: TGCGCCAGCAGCCAAGATGTCGGGGGGGCGTACAATGAGCAGTTCTTC.

This rearrangement joins TRBV7-9 to TRBJ2-1; a weak D match, TRBD1 (7 bases). Germline V gene lookup returns CDR1 SEHNR and CDR2 FQNEAQ (reference sequence). The germline V and J ends were trimmed by 7 bases and 3 bases, with 10 bases remaining between them. The CDR3 has 13 amino acids. CDR3 region: CASTQGGYNEQFF. The CDR3 nucleotides are TGTGCCAGCACCCAGGGGGGCTACAATGAGCAGTTCTTC.

In regard to this clonotype: A much larger clone is a single base away; this may be a read error. The J gene is TRBJ2-1, the V gene TRBV6-6; D not resolved. Germline values: CDR1 MNHNY, CDR2 SVGAGI (reference sequence). The length of the CDR3 is 12 residues. The CDR3 loop is CASSYLGGEEFF. The CDR3, as DNA: TGTGCCAGCAGTTACCTCGGCGGTGAGGAGTTCTTC.

This sequence joins TRBV5-1 and TRBJ2-7, with a possible D match to TRBD2 (5 bases). With 4 bases removed from V and 4 bases from J, the gap between germline ends came to 21 bases. The CDR3 contains 16 residues. CDR1 is SGHRS and CDR2 is YFSETQ in the germline V gene. CDR3 residues: CASSISLAGARYEQYF. CDR3 coding DNA: TGCGCCAGCAGCATCAGCCTAGCCGGAGCCAGATACGAGCAGTACTTC.

This clonotype was recorded many times. The gene calls are TRBV27 and TRBJ2-7; D remains ambiguous. The length of the CDR3 is 10 residues. V lost 9 bases and J lost 2, with 5 bases in between. Germline V CDR1 and CDR2: MNHEY, SMNVEV (reference sequence). CDR3 in DNA: TGTGCCAGTGCCCCCTACGAGCAGTACTTC. Its translation is CASAPYEQYF.

The V gene is TRBV25-1, the J gene TRBJ1-1; D is uncertain. This CDR3 comprises 13 residues. Trimming took off 6 bases at V and 1 base at J, with 9 bases between the two ends. Germline values: CDR1 MGHDK, CDR2 SYGVNS. The CDR3 spells CASSHRRNTEAFF. DNA for the CDR3: TGTGCCAGCAGCCACCGGCGGAACACTGAAGCTTTCTTT.

This clonotype occurred once. A read error may explain this, as a much larger clone is one base away. J is TRBJ1-1 and V is TRBV5-6, with D possibly being TRBD1 (6 bases). This CDR3 is built from 12 residues. In germline, CDR1 is SGHDT, CDR2 YYEEEE. CDR3 in amino acids: CASSQNRAETFF. CDR3 sequence (DNA): TGTGCCAGCAGCCAAAACAGGGCTGAAACTTTCTTT.

This clonotype showed up just a few times. This sequence joins TRBV20-1 and TRBJ2-1; D may match TRBD1 or TRBD2 (6 bases each). CDR1 and CDR2 (germline): DFQATT, SNEGSKA (reference sequence). The CDR3 length is 11 residues. V was cut by 4 bases and J by 10 bases, with 11 bases left in between. This chain's CDR3 is CSAIRGEEQFF. In DNA form, the CDR3 reads TGCAGTGCTATAAGGGGGGAGGAGCAGTTCTTC.

This clonotype was seen repeatedly, ten times or more. This chain connects TRBV5-1 to TRBJ2-2, with 10 bases aligning to TRBD1. Germline loops: CDR1 SGHRS, CDR2 YFSETQ. Trimming took 0 bases from V and 5 from J; bases not matched to a gene: 1. The CDR3 contains 15 residues. CDR3 DNA: TGCGCCAGCAGCTTGGGACAGGGGGCAACCGGGGAGCTGTTTTTT. Translating gives CASSLGQGATGELFF. The whole variable domain, remainder taken from reference TRBV5-1 and TRBJ2-2, is KAGVTQTPRYLIKTRGQQVTLSCSPISGHRSVSWYQQTPGQGLQFLFEYFSETQRNKGNFPGRFSGRQFSNSRSEMNVSTLELGDSALYLCASSLGQGATGELFFGEGSRLTVL.

This clonotype was detected many times. The chain joins TRBV7-6 to TRBJ2-5, with D possibly matching TRBD2 (6 bases). V lost 1 base and J lost 3, with 12 bases in between. In germline, CDR1 is SGHVS, CDR2 FNYEAQ. This CDR3 is built from 15 residues. The CDR3 region has the DNA TGTGCCAGCAGCTTAGGATGGGGCGGGGAAGAGACCCAGTACTTC. It translates to CASSLGWGGEETQYF.

This rearrangement joins TRBV20-1 to TRBJ1-5, with 12 bases matching TRBD1. Germline trimming cut 6 bases from V and 5 bases from J; bases unmatched to any gene: 14. The CDR3 consists of 17 residues. From germline, CDR1 is DFQATT and CDR2 SNEGSKA (reference sequence). The CDR3 DNA is TGCAGTGCCCTTGGCTATGGAGGGACAGGGGGCGATCAGCCCCAGCATTTT. Translation: CSALGYGGTGGDQPQHF.